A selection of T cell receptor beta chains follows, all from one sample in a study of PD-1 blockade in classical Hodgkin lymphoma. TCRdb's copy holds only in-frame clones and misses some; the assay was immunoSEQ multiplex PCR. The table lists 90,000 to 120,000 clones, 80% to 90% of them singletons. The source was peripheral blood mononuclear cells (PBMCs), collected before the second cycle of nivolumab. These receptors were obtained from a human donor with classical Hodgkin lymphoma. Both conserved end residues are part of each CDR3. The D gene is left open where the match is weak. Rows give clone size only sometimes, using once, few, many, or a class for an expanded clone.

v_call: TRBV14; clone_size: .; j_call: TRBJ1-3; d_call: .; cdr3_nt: TGTGCCAGCAGCCATAGGGCGAGCTCTGGAAACACCATATATTTT; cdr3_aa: CASSHRASSGNTIYF
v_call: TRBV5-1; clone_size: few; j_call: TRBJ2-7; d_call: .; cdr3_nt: TGCGCCAGCAGCTTGGAGGCGGAGCAGTACTTC; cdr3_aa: CASSLEAEQYF
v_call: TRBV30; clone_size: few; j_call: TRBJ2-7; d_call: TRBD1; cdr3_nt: TGTGCCTGGAGTGGCTTAGGCGGGACAGGGGCCTACGAGCAGTACTTC; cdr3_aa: CAWSGLGGTGAYEQYF
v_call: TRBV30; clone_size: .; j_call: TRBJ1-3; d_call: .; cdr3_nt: TGTGCCTGGAGTGTTAACTCTGGAAACACCATATATTTT; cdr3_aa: CAWSVNSGNTIYF
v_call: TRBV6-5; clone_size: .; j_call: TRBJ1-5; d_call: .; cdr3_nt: TGTGCCAGCCATCAAGCGGGAATCAATCAGCCCCAGCATTTT; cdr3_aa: CASHQAGINQPQHF
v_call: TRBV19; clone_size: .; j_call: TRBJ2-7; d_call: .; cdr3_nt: TGTGCCAGTAGTGACAAAACGAACGTCTACGAGCAGTACTTC; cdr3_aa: CASSDKTNVYEQYF
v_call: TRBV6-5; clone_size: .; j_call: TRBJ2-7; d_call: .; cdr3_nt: TGTGCCAGCAGTCCTTCTATGTACGAGCAGTACTTC; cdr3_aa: CASSPSMYEQYF
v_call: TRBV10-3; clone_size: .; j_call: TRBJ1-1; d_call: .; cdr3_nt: TGTGCCATACAGGGTGGGGGCGGAACTGAAGCTTTCTTT; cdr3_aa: CAIQGGGGTEAFF
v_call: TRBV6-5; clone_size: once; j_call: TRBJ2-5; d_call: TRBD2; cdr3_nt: TGTGCCAGCAGTTGGGGGACTAGCGGGAGGGAGACCCAGTACTTC; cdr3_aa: CASSWGTSGRETQYF
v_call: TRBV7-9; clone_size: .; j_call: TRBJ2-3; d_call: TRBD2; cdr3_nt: TGTGCCAGCAGCTTAGCTGGCGGGAGAAGCACAGATACGCAGTATTTT; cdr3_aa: CASSLAGGRSTDTQYF
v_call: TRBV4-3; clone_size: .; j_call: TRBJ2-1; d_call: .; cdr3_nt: TGCGCCAGCAGCCAAGAGGGCACCATTAGTGGTGAGCAGTTCTTC; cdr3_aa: CASSQEGTISGEQFF
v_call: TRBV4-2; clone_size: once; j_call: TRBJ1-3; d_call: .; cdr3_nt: TGTGCCAGCAGCCTCGGAGGCATTGGAAACACCATATATTTT; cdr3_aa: CASSLGGIGNTIYF
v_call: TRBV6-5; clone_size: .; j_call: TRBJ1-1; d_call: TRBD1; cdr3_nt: TGTGCCAGCGGGGAGACAGGGGCAATGAACACTGAAGCTTTCTTT; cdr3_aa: CASGETGAMNTEAFF
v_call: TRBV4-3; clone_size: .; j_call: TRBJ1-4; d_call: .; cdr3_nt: TGCGCCAGCAGCCAAGAGGGGTTCGGAGATGAAAAACTGTTTTTT; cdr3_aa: CASSQEGFGDEKLFF
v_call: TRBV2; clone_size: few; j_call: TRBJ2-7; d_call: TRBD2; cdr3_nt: TGTGCCAGCAGTGGGCTAGCGGGCTTATCCTACGAGCAGTACTTC; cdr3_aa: CASSGLAGLSYEQYF
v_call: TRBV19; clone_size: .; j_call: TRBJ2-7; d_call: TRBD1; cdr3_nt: TGTGCCAGTAGGAGAGCGGACAGGGCCCACATCTACGAGCAGTACTTC; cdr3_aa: CASRRADRAHIYEQYF
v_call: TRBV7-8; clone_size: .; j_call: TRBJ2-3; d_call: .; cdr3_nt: TGTGCCAGCAGCCCTGGACTTTCCACAGATACGCAGTATTTT; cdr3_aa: CASSPGLSTDTQYF
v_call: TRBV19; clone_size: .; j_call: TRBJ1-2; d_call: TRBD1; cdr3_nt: TGTGCCAGTAGCACTTGGACAGGGGAAGGCTACACCTTC; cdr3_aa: CASSTWTGEGYTF
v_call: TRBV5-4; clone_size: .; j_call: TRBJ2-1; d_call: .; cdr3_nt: TGTGCCAGCAGCTTGGAGGTCCCGGGGGCTGGAGAGCAGTTCTTC; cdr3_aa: CASSLEVPGAGEQFF
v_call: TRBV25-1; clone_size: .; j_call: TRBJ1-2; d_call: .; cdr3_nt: TGTGCCAGCAGTGATAGTGCGTCCTATGGCTACACCTTC; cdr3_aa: CASSDSASYGYTF
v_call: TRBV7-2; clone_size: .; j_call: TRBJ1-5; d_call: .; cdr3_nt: TGTGCCAGCAGCTTAGCCCACAGGGATCAGCCCCAGCATTTT; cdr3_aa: CASSLAHRDQPQHF
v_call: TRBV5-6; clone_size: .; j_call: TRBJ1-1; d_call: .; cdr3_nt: TGTGCCAGCAGCTTGGAGGGGGGCACTGAAGCTTTCTTT; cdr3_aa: CASSLEGGTEAFF
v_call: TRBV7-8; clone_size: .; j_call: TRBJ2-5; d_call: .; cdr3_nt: TGTGCCAGCAGCCCAGGGACCCTATGGTACCAAGAGACCCAGTACTTC; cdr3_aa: CASSPGTLWYQETQYF
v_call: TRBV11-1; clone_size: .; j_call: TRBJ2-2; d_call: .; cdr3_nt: TGTGCCAGCAGCTTAGGGAGGCGACCCGGGGAGCTGTTTTTT; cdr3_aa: CASSLGRRPGELFF
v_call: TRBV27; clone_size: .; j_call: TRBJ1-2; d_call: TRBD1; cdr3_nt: TGTGCCAGCAGTTTATCGGAGGCAGGGGGGATTCATGGCTACACCTTC; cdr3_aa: CASSLSEAGGIHGYTF
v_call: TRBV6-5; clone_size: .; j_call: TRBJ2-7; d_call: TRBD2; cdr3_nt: TGTGCCAGCAGTTACGCGGGAGGGCCCTCCGAGCAGTACTTC; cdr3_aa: CASSYAGGPSEQYF
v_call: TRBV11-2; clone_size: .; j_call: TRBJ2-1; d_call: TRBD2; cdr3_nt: TGTGCCAGCAGCTTAGGGCCCGGGAGGGAGCAGTTCTTC; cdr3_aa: CASSLGPGREQFF
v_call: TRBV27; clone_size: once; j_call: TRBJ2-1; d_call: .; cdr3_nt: TGTGCCAGCACATCCTCGGGTGAGCAGTTCTTC; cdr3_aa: CASTSSGEQFF
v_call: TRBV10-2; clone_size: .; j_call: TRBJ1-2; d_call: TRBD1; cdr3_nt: TGCGCCAGCAGTGAGCAGGACAGGGACAGCTATGGCTACACCTTC; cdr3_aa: CASSEQDRDSYGYTF
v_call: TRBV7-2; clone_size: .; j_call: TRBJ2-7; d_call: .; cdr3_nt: TGTGCCAGCAGCCGGGACTCCGCTACCCCCTACGAGCAGTACTTC; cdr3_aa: CASSRDSATPYEQYF
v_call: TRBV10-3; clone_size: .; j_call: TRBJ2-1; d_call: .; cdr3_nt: TGTGCCATCAGGGGGATTGCTAGCGCTAACAATGAGCAGTTCTTC; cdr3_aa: CAIRGIASANNEQFF
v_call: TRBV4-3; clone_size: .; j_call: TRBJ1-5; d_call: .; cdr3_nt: TGCGCCAGCAGCCTCCAAGTAGATCAGCCCCAGCATTTT; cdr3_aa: CASSLQVDQPQHF
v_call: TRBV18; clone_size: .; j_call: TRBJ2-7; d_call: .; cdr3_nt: TGTGCCAGCTCACCAGGGCGGCAGACCTACGAGCAGTACTTC; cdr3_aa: CASSPGRQTYEQYF
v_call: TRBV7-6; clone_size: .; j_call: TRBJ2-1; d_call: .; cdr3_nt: TGTGCCAGCAGCCCATCTTTGTCATTCGGGGGAGGCCGACTTAGGGATGAGCAGTTCTTC; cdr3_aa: CASSPSLSFGGGRLRDEQFF
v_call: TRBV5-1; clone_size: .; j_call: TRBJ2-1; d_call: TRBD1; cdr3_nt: TGCGCCACCACAGAAAGGACAGGGGGGATCAATGAGCAGTTCTTC; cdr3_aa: CATTERTGGINEQFF
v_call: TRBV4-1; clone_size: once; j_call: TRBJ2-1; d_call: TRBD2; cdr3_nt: TGCGCCAGCAGCCAAGTTGCGGGAGGATCCTACAATGAGCAGTTCTTC; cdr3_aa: CASSQVAGGSYNEQFF
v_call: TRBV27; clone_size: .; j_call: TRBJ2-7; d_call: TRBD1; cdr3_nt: TGTGCCAGCAGTACGGACAGGGGCCTCTCCTACGAGCAGTACTTC; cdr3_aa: CASSTDRGLSYEQYF
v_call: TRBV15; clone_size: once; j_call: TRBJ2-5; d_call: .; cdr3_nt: TGTGCCACCAGCAGTCCACGGGGGGCCCAGGTAGGGGGGCCGGAGACCCAGTACTTC; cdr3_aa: CATSSPRGAQVGGPETQYF
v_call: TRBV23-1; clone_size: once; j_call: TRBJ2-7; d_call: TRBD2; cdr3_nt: TGCGCCAGCATTGGAGCGGGACGTCACTTC; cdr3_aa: CASIGAGRHF
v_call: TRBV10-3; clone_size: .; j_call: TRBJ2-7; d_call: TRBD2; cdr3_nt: TGTGCCATCAGCCAAGGGACTAGCGGGGCCTACGAGCAGTACTTC; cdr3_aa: CAISQGTSGAYEQYF
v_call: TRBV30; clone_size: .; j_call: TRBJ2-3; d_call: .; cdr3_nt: TGTGCCTGGAGGGGTGCGGGAGATACGCAGTATTTT; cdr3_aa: CAWRGAGDTQYF
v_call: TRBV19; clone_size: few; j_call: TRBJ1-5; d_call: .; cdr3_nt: TGTGCCAGTAGTATACAGGACCTTAGCAATCAGCCCCAGCATTTT; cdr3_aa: CASSIQDLSNQPQHF